These T cell receptor beta chains were read from a single sample in a study of T cells in Graves' hyperthyroidism and ophthalmopathy. Via MiXCR, TCRdb re-called the multiplex PCR reads, giving one row per CDR3 protein. The sample contains roughly 180,000 distinct CDR3 sequences, 17% of which appear only once. The sequencing sample was made of blood. All receptors derive from a woman aged 50 to 60 with Graves' hyperthyroidism. The CDR3 runs from the conserved cysteine through the conserved F or W. D genes are given only for firm matches. The size entry is marked missing in some rows and otherwise reads once, few, many or a size class.

V gene	clone size	D gene	J gene	CDR3 protein	CDR3 DNA
TRBV18	NA	TRBD2	TRBJ2-5	CASSPVRREVQETQYF	TGTGCCAGCTCACCAGTCCGCCGGGAGGTCCAAGAGACCCAGTACTTC
TRBV12-3/TRBV12-4	many	TRBD2	TRBJ2-3	CASSLIGGGSTDTQYF	TGTGCCAGCAGTTTGATCGGCGGGGGGAGCACAGATACGCAGTATTTT
TRBV4-2	many	TRBD2	TRBJ2-3	CASSQDPAGGPSDTQYF	TGTGCCAGCAGCCAAGATCCAGCGGGGGGGCCTTCAGATACGCAGTATTTT
TRBV28	many	NA	TRBJ2-5	CASSFPGGETQYF	TGTGCCAGCAGTTTCCCTGGGGGGGAGACCCAGTACTTC
TRBV28	many	NA	TRBJ1-1	CASSGGASRREAFF	TGTGCCAGCAGCGGGGGAGCGTCCCGACGTGAAGCTTTCTTT
TRBV2	many	TRBD1	TRBJ2-7	CASRKPGQGSYEQYF	TGTGCCAGCAGGAAGCCGGGACAGGGTTCCTACGAGCAGTACTTC
TRBV7-9	NA	TRBD2	TRBJ2-3	CASTRTSGGVTDTQYF	TGTGCCAGCACCCGGACTAGCGGTGGGGTCACAGATACGCAGTATTTT
TRBV3-2	NA	NA	TRBJ2-1	CASSQDGGTGNTYEQFF	TGTGCCAGCAGCCAAGATGGCGGGACAGGGAATACATATGAGCAGTTCTTC
TRBV3-1	few	TRBD2	TRBJ2-7	CASSQDSPPSPGGNYEQYF	TGTGCCAGCAGCCAAGATTCCCCTCCATCCCCGGGGGGGAACTACGAGCAGTACTTC
TRBV19	NA	TRBD2	TRBJ2-7	CASSHGGLASAEQYF	TGTGCCAGTAGTCACGGAGGACTAGCTAGTGCCGAGCAGTACTTC
TRBV6-1	many	NA	TRBJ1-1	CASSYRPGTEAFF	TGTGCCAGCAGTTACCGGCCCGGCACTGAAGCTTTCTTT
TRBV4-3	many	TRBD2	TRBJ2-1	CASSQDGTSGYNEQFF	TGCGCCAGCAGCCAAGATGGGACTAGCGGATACAATGAGCAGTTCTTC
TRBV16	many	NA	TRBJ1-3	CASSQNPPGATRLAIYF	TGTGCCAGCAGCCAAAATCCTCCAGGGGCGACCCGACTCGCCATATATTTT
TRBV7-9	few	TRBD1	TRBJ1-2	CASSSPGQGLNYGYTF	TGTGCCAGCAGCTCACCGGGACAGGGCCTAAACTATGGCTACACCTTC
TRBV9	few	TRBD1	TRBJ1-4	CASSGARGTTNEKLFF	TGTGCCAGCAGCGGGGCCAGGGGGACAACTAATGAAAAACTGTTTTTT
TRBV24-1	many	NA	TRBJ2-1	CATSGLGPEQFF	TGTGCCACCAGTGGATTGGGCCCAGAGCAGTTCTTC
TRBV11-2	many	NA	TRBJ1-4	CASSLYPSDEKLFF	TGTGCCAGCAGCTTATACCCCTCCGATGAAAAACTGTTTTTT
TRBV6-1	many	NA	TRBJ1-5	CASSSQGRGNQPQHF	TGTGCCAGCAGTTCCCAGGGAAGGGGCAATCAGCCCCAGCATTTT
TRBV6-1	many	TRBD1	TRBJ2-5	CASSYARGFEYF	TGTGCCAGCAGTTATGCCAGGGGGTTCGAGTACTTC
TRBV5-8	many	NA	TRBJ1-1	CASSFRVAWGTEAFF	TGTGCCAGCAGCTTCAGGGTGGCCTGGGGCACTGAAGCTTTCTTT
TRBV19	few	NA	TRBJ1-1	CASTSQGKNTEAFF	TGTGCCAGTACCTCCCAAGGAAAGAACACTGAAGCTTTCTTT
TRBV12-3/TRBV12-4	many	NA	TRBJ1-6	CASRGLTGAPNSPLHF	TGTGCCAGCAGGGGATTGACAGGTGCCCCAAATTCACCCCTCCACTTT
TRBV28	NA	NA	TRBJ1-1	CANGLGYGNTEAFF	TGTGCCAACGGGCTGGGCTACGGGAACACTGAAGCTTTCTTT
TRBV11-2	many	TRBD2	TRBJ2-2	CASSLGSGGLYTGELFF	TGTGCCAGCAGCTTAGGTAGCGGGGGGCTATACACCGGGGAGCTGTTTTTT
TRBV5-1	many	NA	TRBJ1-1	CASSSPTGMNTEAFF	TGCGCCAGCAGCTCCCCCACAGGGATGAACACTGAAGCTTTCTTT
TRBV2	NA	TRBD1	TRBJ2-2	CASTWTGNTGELFF	TGTGCCAGCACCTGGACAGGGAACACCGGGGAGCTGTTTTTT
TRBV7-2	NA	NA	TRBJ1-2	CASSLTKAYGYTF	TGTGCCAGCAGCTTAACAAAAGCCTATGGCTACACCTTC
TRBV5-1	NA	NA	TRBJ2-5	CASSLERGDGETQYF	TGCGCCAGCAGCTTGGAACGAGGGGACGGGGAGACCCAGTACTTC
TRBV9	many	NA	TRBJ2-2	CASSVDPANTGELFF	TGTGCCAGCAGCGTAGACCCTGCGAACACCGGGGAGCTGTTTTTT
TRBV6-1	many	NA	TRBJ2-7	CASFLRPGPTYEQYF	TGTGCCAGCTTTCTCAGACCGGGACCAACCTACGAGCAGTACTTC
TRBV18	many	TRBD1	TRBJ1-2	CASSPRGQLDYGYTF	TGTGCCAGCTCACCACGGGGACAGCTAGACTATGGCTACACCTTC
TRBV7-9	many	NA	TRBJ2-1	CASSPGGANEQFF	TGTGCCAGCAGCCCCGGCGGGGCCAATGAGCAGTTCTTC
TRBV12-3/TRBV12-4	NA	TRBD1	TRBJ2-7	CASRNRGHEQYF	TGTGCCAGCAGGAACAGGGGGCACGAGCAGTACTTC
TRBV27	many	NA	TRBJ1-2	CASSLMGNYGYTF	TGTGCCAGCAGTTTAATGGGGAACTATGGCTACACCTTC
TRBV5-8	many	NA	TRBJ1-6	CASSSGGAVSPLHF	TGTGCCAGCAGCTCTGGAGGGGCGGTTTCACCCCTCCACTTT
TRBV5-6	NA	TRBD1	TRBJ2-3	CASSQGTGFFTDTQYF	TGTGCCAGCAGCCAGGGGACAGGATTCTTCACAGATACGCAGTATTTT